Below are 25 T cell receptor beta chains sequenced from a single sample in a study of shared clonotypes between healthy human individuals. The naive CD8 population came from CD45RO-negative cells selected for CCR7, without terminally differentiated effector memory CD45RA+ cells. This table comes from immunoSEQ multiplex PCR, and its TCRdb copy is limited to in-frame clones, with some not included. The table records millions of clones, 90% to 95% of them present only once. The sample was naive CD8+ T cells from PBMCs. The receptors here all came from a young man in good health. Some clones in this sample may be carry-over from other donors' samples.

The chain uses TRBV7-7 and TRBJ2-1, with 11 bases identical to TRBD1. The trim removed 5 bases at V and 6 bases at J, leaving 3 bases unmatched. The V gene's germline CDR1 is SSHAT and CDR2 FNYEAQ (reference sequence). The CDR3 extends over 14 amino acids. CDR3 amino acids: CASSPGTGGNEQFF. Here the CDR3 DNA reads TGTGCCAGCAGCCCCGGGACAGGGGGCAATGAGCAGTTCTTC.

The chain joins TRBV9 to TRBJ1-2; D unclear. The V end was cut by 4 bases, the J end by 4 bases, with 14 bases between. CDR3 length: 14 residues. Germline CDR1 and CDR2: SGDLS and YYNGEE. DNA of the CDR3: TGTGCCAGCAGCCCAAAGGACGGGTCCTATGGCTACACCTTC. Translated, it gives CASSPKDGSYGYTF. Using reference TRBV9 and TRBJ1-2 for the parts outside the CDR3, the full variable domain is DSGVTQTPKHLITATGQRVTLRCSPRSGDLSVYWYQQSLDQGLQFLIQYYNGEERAKGNILERFSAQQFPDLHSELNLSSLELGDSALYFCASSPKDGSYGYTFGSGTRLTVV.

The chain carries TRBV21-1 and TRBJ2-7; TRBD2 is taken as the D call from the table, unchecked against the DNA. TRBV21-1 is classified as a pseudogene. This CDR3 spans 14 amino acids. CDR3 nucleotide sequence: TGTGCCAGCAACCTGACGGGGAGTAGCTACGAGCAGTACTTC. Translating gives CASNLTGSSYEQYF.

V gene TRBV10-2 combines with J gene TRBJ2-2, with D possibly being TRBD1 (6 bases). The CDR3 covers 15 residues. Trimming removed 4 bases from V and 1 base from J, with 10 bases in between. Germline lookup yields CDR1 WSHSY and CDR2 SAAADI. This chain's CDR3 is CASSAETGNTGELFF. The CDR3 nucleotides read TGCGCCAGCAGTGCCGAGACAGGGAACACCGGGGAGCTGTTTTTT.

J is TRBJ2-3 and V is TRBV7-6; D gene ambiguous. With 4 bases removed from V and 0 bases from J, the gap between germline ends came to 14 bases. The CDR3 is made up of 16 amino acids. CDR1 SGHVS and CDR2 FNYEAQ come from the germline V gene. The CDR3, as DNA: TGTGCCAGCAGCTCGTTTGGTGGGCACAGCACAGATACGCAGTATTTT. As protein: CASSSFGGHSTDTQYF.

This sequence joins TRBV5-6 and TRBJ1-1; D possibly corresponds to TRBD1 (6 bases). Germline V gives CDR1 SGHDT, CDR2 YYEEEE. The CDR3 totals 15 residues. Trimming removed 0 bases from V and 1 base from J, with 10 bases in between. CDR3 loop: CASSLAHRENTEAFF. In DNA, the CDR3 is TGTGCCAGCAGCTTGGCCCACAGGGAGAACACTGAAGCTTTCTTT.

The chain links TRBV27 to TRBJ1-1; tentatively, D is TRBD1 (5 bases). Germline CDR1 is MNHEY and CDR2 is SMNVEV (reference sequence). V was trimmed by 2 bases and J by 3 bases, leaving 16 bases between them. CDR3 size: 16 residues. In DNA, the CDR3 is TGTGCCAGCAGTTTAGTTACAGGACCCGGGCACACTGAAGCTTTCTTT. It is translated as CASSLVTGPGHTEAFF.

The chain has TRBV11-2 and TRBJ2-1; no clear D gene. Germline CDR1 and CDR2: SGHAT and FQNNGV. This CDR3 contains 14 residues. The ends were cut back, 5 bases at V and 0 bases at J, with 8 bases in the middle. The DNA of the CDR3 is TGTGCCAGCAGCCCGAGGAGCTCCTACAATGAGCAGTTCTTC. Protein product: CASSPRSSYNEQFF.

This clone was detected only once. The chain recombines TRBV28 with TRBJ2-7, with D possibly matching TRBD2 (6 bases). CDR1 and CDR2 from the germline V gene are MDHEN and SYDVKM. V was shortened by 8 bases and J by 5 bases, with 19 bases between the two germline ends. This CDR3 region has 14 residues. CDR3: CASAGSGDPNEQYF. The CDR3 DNA sequence: TGTGCCAGCGCGGGGAGCGGAGATCCGAACGAGCAGTACTTC.

The genes are TRBV5-1 and TRBJ2-3; TRBD2 aligns across 9 bases. V lost 4 bases and J lost 4; bases outside the gene matches: 16. Germline values: CDR1 SGHRS, CDR2 YFSETQ. The CDR3 runs 18 residues. The CDR3 bases are TGCGCCAGCAGCCCAAGGTTAGCGGGAGAGGTAGCAGCAGATACGCAGTATTTT. Its protein product is CASSPRLAGEVAADTQYF.

The chain couples TRBV19 to TRBJ2-1, with unresolved D. Trimming stripped 7 bases from V and 7 bases from J, with 17 bases between. This CDR3 has 14 residues. CDR1 and CDR2 (germline): LNHDA, SQIVND (reference sequence). The CDR3 is CASIDRDRSNEQFF. The CDR3 region has the DNA TGTGCCAGTATTGACCGCGACCGGTCGAATGAGCAGTTCTTC.

Details on this clone: Compared with germline, one end of the junction differs, possibly owing to a read error. V usage is TRBV7-9 and J usage is TRBJ2-7; D might be TRBD1 (6 bases). The CDR3 runs 16 residues. Germline-derived CDR1 and CDR2 are SEHNR and FQNEAQ (reference sequence). CDR3 nucleotides: TGTGCCAGCAGCATAGCATTGCGCAGGGGCCCCTACGAGCAGTACTTC. This encodes CASSIALRRGPYEQYF.

V gene TRBV7-6 combines with J gene TRBJ2-7; TRBD2 might be the D (5 bases). Per the germline V gene, CDR1 is SGHVS and CDR2 is FNYEAQ. Trimming stripped 3 bases from V and 4 bases from J, with 16 bases between. The CDR3 length is 15 residues. CDR3 protein: CASSFSSRSGYEQYF. Here the CDR3 DNA reads TGTGCCAGCAGCTTTTCCTCTAGATCGGGGTACGAGCAGTACTTC.

To note about this clone: Other DNA sequences within the sample encode an identical CDR3. V gene TRBV27 combines with J gene TRBJ1-1; a possible D gene is TRBD1 (5 bases). The CDR3 spans 14 residues. Germline V lookup: CDR1 MNHEY, CDR2 SMNVEV (reference sequence). The V gene lost 3 bases and the J gene lost 1 base, with 9 bases spanning the gap. The CDR3 sequence is CASSFVGGNTEAFF. CDR3 nucleotides: TGTGCCAGCAGTTTCGTGGGGGGGAACACTGAAGCTTTCTTT.

This rearrangement joins TRBV5-1 to TRBJ2-3; D remains unclear. This CDR3 has 15 residues. V was shortened by 3 bases and J by 0 bases, with 11 bases between the two germline ends. Germline values: CDR1 SGHRS, CDR2 YFSETQ. Here the CDR3 DNA reads TGCGCCAGCAGCTCGTCCCAATTTAGCACAGATACGCAGTATTTT. Translating gives CASSSSQFSTDTQYF. Full variable domain (missing parts from reference TRBV5-1 and TRBJ2-3): KAGVTQTPRYLIKTRGQQVTLSCSPISGHRSVSWYQQTPGQGLQFLFEYFSETQRNKGNFPGRFSGRQFSNSRSEMNVSTLELGDSALYLCASSSSQFSTDTQYFGPGTRLTVL.

Of note for this clone: Sequence at one end of the junction differs from germline and may be a read error. The chain recombines TRBV27 with TRBJ2-1; D not resolved. The length of the CDR3 is 12 residues. CDR1 MNHEY and CDR2 SMNVEV come from the germline V gene (reference sequence). The CDR3 DNA follows: TGTGCCAGCACCACCTCCCACAATGAGCAGTTCTTC. Its translation: CASTTSHNEQFF.

V and J are TRBV19 and TRBJ1-2; D is possibly TRBD1 (5 bases). V shed 9 bases and J shed 3 bases, with 14 bases lying between them. Per the germline V gene, CDR1 is LNHDA and CDR2 is SQIVND (reference sequence). The CDR3 sequence is 13 residues long. The CDR3 sequence is CASAGRGDYGYTF. CDR3 coding DNA: TGTGCCAGCGCAGGGCGGGGGGACTATGGCTACACCTTC. Supplemented by reference TRBV19 and TRBJ1-2, the full variable domain reads DGGITQSPKYLFRKEGQNVTLSCEQNLNHDAMYWYRQDPGQGLRLIYYSQIVNDFQKGDIAEGYSVSREKKESFPLTVTSAQKNPTAFYLCASAGRGDYGYTFGSGTRLTVV.

This chain uses TRBV7-9 with TRBJ1-1; D not certain. CDR1 SEHNR and CDR2 FQNEAQ come from the germline V gene (reference sequence). The CDR3 is made up of 14 amino acids. The V gene lost 1 base and the J gene lost 1 base, with 7 bases spanning the gap. The CDR3 DNA follows: TGTGCCAGCAGCTTAGTGCAGACGAACACTGAAGCTTTCTTT. Its protein product is CASSLVQTNTEAFF.

The J gene is TRBJ2-5, the V gene TRBV15; D gene ambiguous. The CDR3 extends over 12 amino acids. V dropped 10 bases and J dropped 1 base, with 10 bases sitting between them. The germline CDR1 and CDR2 sequences are LNHNV and YYDKDF (reference sequence). CDR3 sequence (DNA): TGTGCCATCAGAGAGTCCCAAGAGACCCAGTACTTC. Residues: CAIRESQETQYF.

In DNA, the CDR3 is TGTGCCACCTCCAGACATATACGACTGGCGGCTAATGAAAAACTGTTTTTT. It translates to CATSRHIRLAANEKLFF. V gene TRBV27 combines with J gene TRBJ1-4, with D hard to call. Deletions cut 10 bases from V and 3 bases from J, with 24 bases between. This CDR3 region has 17 residues. Germline CDR1 reads MNHEY; CDR2 reads SMNVEV (reference sequence).

The chain links TRBV6-6 to TRBJ2-3; maybe TRBD2 (5 bases). Trimming cost V 6 bases and J 2 bases, with 9 bases left between them. This CDR3 region has 13 residues. Germline V gene sequence: CDR1 MNHNY, CDR2 SVGAGI (reference sequence). The CDR3 loop is CASSGIPTDTQYF. CDR3 DNA: TGTGCCAGCAGCGGGATCCCCACAGATACGCAGTATTTT.

This rearrangement joins TRBV7-3 to TRBJ2-3, with D possibly being TRBD1 or TRBD2 (5 bases each). V was shortened by 5 bases and J by 4 bases, with 16 bases between the two germline ends. This CDR3 is built from 15 residues. Per germline, CDR1 SGHTA and CDR2 FQGTGA. Written as DNA, the CDR3 is TGTGCCAGCAGCCCTACTAGGGGTAGGGCAGATACGCAGTATTTT. Translated: CASSPTRGRADTQYF.

This rearrangement joins TRBV9 to TRBJ2-1; TRBD2 might be the D (5 bases). The length of the CDR3 is 16 residues. V lost 5 bases, J lost 7 bases, and 22 bases lay in between. CDR1 SGDLS and CDR2 YYNGEE come from the germline V gene. CDR3 DNA sequence: TGTGCCAGCAGGGATGCGGGCATCGGACCCTTTAATGAGCAGTTCTTC. Protein sequence: CASRDAGIGPFNEQFF.

This sequence joins TRBV5-1 and TRBJ2-1; either TRBD1 or TRBD2 may fit D (5 bases each). V shed 0 bases and J shed 0 bases, with 10 bases lying between them. Germline V gives CDR1 SGHRS, CDR2 YFSETQ. This CDR3 contains 16 residues. The CDR3 nucleotides read TGCGCCAGCAGCTTGGTCTCTGGGGGCTCCTACAATGAGCAGTTCTTC. Residues: CASSLVSGGSYNEQFF.

The rearrangement uses TRBV28 and TRBJ2-7, with D tentatively TRBD1 (5 bases). Per the germline V gene, CDR1 is MDHEN and CDR2 is SYDVKM. The CDR3 runs to 13 residues. Trimming stripped 6 bases from V and 6 bases from J, with 15 bases between. As DNA, the CDR3 is TGTGCCAGCAGCCCCAGGGTCCTCAGCGAGCAGTACTTC. Amino acid sequence: CASSPRVLSEQYF. The full variable domain, completed using reference TRBV28 and TRBJ2-7, is DVKVTQSSRYLVKRTGEKVFLECVQDMDHENMFWYRQDPGLGLRLIYFSYDVKMKEKGDIPEGYSVSREKKERFSLILESASTNQTSMYLCASSPRVLSEQYFGPGTRLTVT.